The clone carrying this TCR beta chain was counted only a few times. The V segment lost 5 bases and the J segment 5 bases; nucleotides outside the gene matches: 4. CDR3 size: 13 residues. The sample is drawn from a study of blood T cell repertoires in COVID-19. Study at large: T cells, B-cell-depleted T cells, or PBMCs supplied cDNA or gDNA.

Per the original methods: Amplification from reference gene primers served as the basis for estimated nucleated cell counts. TCRdb's copy holds only in-frame clones and misses some; the assay was immunoSEQ multiplex PCR. V, J and clone size are those of that table, while D and trimming were read from the DNA. Of 120,000 or so clones in the sample, roughly nine tenths were seen once. The V call is TRBV12-3 or TRBV12-4, the J call TRBJ2-7, with 9 bases fitting TRBD1. The sequencing input was peripheral blood. The clonotype originates from a human donor in a cohort sampled during active COVID-19. The CDR3, as DNA: TGTGCCAGCAGTACCAGGACAGGGGACGAGCAGTACTTC. Encoded protein: CASSTRTGDEQYF.